This entry lists 20 T cell receptor beta chains sequenced from one sample in a study of blood T cell repertoires in COVID-19. The assay was immunoSEQ multiplex PCR, and TCRdb's table has in-frame clones only and misses some. The table lists some 250,000 clones, roughly 89% of them singletons. The sample comprised peripheral blood. These receptors came from a man aged 30-40 years who had recovered from COVID-19.

This chain joins TRBV5-5 and TRBJ2-5, with 7 bases aligning to TRBD1. The CDR3 length is 13 residues. Per germline, CDR1 SGHKS and CDR2 YYEKEE (reference sequence). The J segment lost 1 base and the V segment lost 7 bases, leaving 4 bases of the junction unmatched. The CDR3 region is CASLDRLQETQYF. For the CDR3, the DNA is TGTGCCAGCCTGGACAGGCTCCAAGAGACCCAGTACTTC.

The rearrangement uses TRBV7-9 and TRBJ2-7; 8 bases map to TRBD1. J gave up 7 bases and V 6 bases, and 11 bases lay outside the gene matches. Germline V gene data show CDR1 as SEHNR and CDR2 as FQNEAQ (reference sequence). CDR3 length: 14 amino acids. CDR3 protein: CASRRRDRPWEQYF. In nucleotides, the CDR3 is TGTGCCAGCAGACGGAGGGACAGGCCTTGGGAGCAGTACTTC.

The genes are TRBV12-3 or TRBV12-4 and TRBJ1-5, with D possibly matching TRBD1 (5 bases). The V gene lost 1 base and the J gene lost 15 bases, with 10 bases spanning the gap. This CDR3 is 11 amino acids long. Here the CDR3 reads CASSLVGRGHF. CDR3 DNA sequence: TGTGCCAGCAGTTTAGTGGGGCGCGGGCATTTT.

The V gene is TRBV4-2, the J gene TRBJ2-3, with TRBD1 matching 7 bases. The trim removed 6 bases at V and 0 bases at J, leaving 3 bases unmatched. CDR1 is LGHNA and CDR2 is YNFKEQ in the germline V gene. The length of the CDR3 is 14 residues. The CDR3 DNA sequence: TGTGCCAGCAGTCGGGACAGCAGCACAGATACGCAGTATTTT. Its protein is CASSRDSSTDTQYF.

The CDR3 loop is CASSLGSEQFF. The CDR3 DNA reads TGTGCCAGCAGCTTAGGGAGTGAGCAGTTCTTC. The chain combines TRBV7-6 with TRBJ2-1; D is undetermined. CDR1 SGHVS and CDR2 FNYEAQ come from the germline V gene. The CDR3 spans 11 residues. V dropped 1 base and J dropped 9 bases, with 4 bases sitting between them. Based on the CDR3 plus reference TRBV7-6 and TRBJ2-1, the full variable domain is GAGVSQSPRYKVTKRGQDVALRCDPISGHVSLYWYRQALGQGPEFLTYFNYEAQQDKSGLPNDRFSAERPEGSISTLTIQRTEQRDSAMYRCASSLGSEQFFGPGTRLTVL.

Only a few counts were recorded for this clone. The rearrangement uses TRBV5-4 and TRBJ1-2; D is perhaps TRBD1 (5 bases). This CDR3 is 13 amino acids long. V dropped 2 bases and J dropped 2 bases, with 7 bases sitting between them. Germline CDR1 SGHNT, CDR2 YYREEE (reference sequence). CDR3 amino acids: CASSFAGNYGYTF. In nucleotides, the CDR3 is TGTGCCAGCAGCTTTGCAGGGAACTATGGCTACACCTTC.

The chain links TRBV30 to TRBJ2-2, with a tentative D call TRBD1 (5 bases). The CDR3 has 14 residues. V was trimmed by 8 bases and J by 5 bases, leaving 18 bases between them. The germline V gene encodes CDR1 GTSNPN and CDR2 SVGIG (reference sequence). CDR3 sequence (DNA): TGTGCCCAGGATGAGACTCCAGGGACCGGGGAGCTGTTTTTT. Its translation is CAQDETPGTGELFF. Full variable domain (missing parts from reference TRBV30 and TRBJ2-2): SQTIHQWPATLVQPVGSPLSLECTVEGTSNPNLYWYRQAAGRGLQLLFYSVGIGQISSEVPQNLSASRPQDRQFILSSKKLLLSDSGFYLCAQDETPGTGELFFGEGSRLTVL.

This chain joins TRBV4-1 and TRBJ1-2; TRBD1 matches at 7 bases. The CDR3 is 16 amino acids. Germline CDR1 is MGHRA and CDR2 is YSYEKL. The V and J ends lost 4 bases and 6 bases, in that order; junction bases with no gene match: 14. The CDR3 DNA is TGCGCCAGCAGCCCCGCCACAGGGGACATTATCAATGGCTACACCTTC. It encodes CASSPATGDIINGYTF.

This clone was seen only once. The chain combines TRBV7-2 with TRBJ2-7, with D perhaps TRBD1 (5 bases). The CDR3 spans 14 residues. V gave up 5 bases and J gave up 0 bases, with 11 bases separating them. CDR1 is SGHTA, CDR2 FQGNSA, per germline. CDR3 in amino acids: CASSPQTASYEQYF. CDR3 DNA sequence: TGTGCCAGCAGCCCGCAGACAGCCTCCTACGAGCAGTACTTC.

The chain has TRBV10-3 and TRBJ1-2, with D tentatively TRBD1 (6 bases). The V gene's germline CDR1 is ENHRY and CDR2 SYGVKD. Trimming took 6 bases from V and 5 from J, leaving 13 bases between them. The CDR3 sequence is 13 residues long. CDR3 residues: CAISVDSRYGYTF. The CDR3 region has the DNA TGTGCCATCAGCGTGGACAGTCGATATGGCTACACCTTC.

This clone has more than one count but fewer than ten. This chain connects TRBV3-1 (or the pseudogene TRBV3-2) to TRBJ1-1; D is undetermined. V lost 4 bases to trimming and J lost 9 bases, with 12 bases between them. This CDR3 contains 12 residues. Germline CDR1 LGHDT, CDR2 YNNKEL (reference sequence). CDR3 protein: CASSPGLGQAFF. For the CDR3, the DNA is TGTGCCAGCAGCCCCGGACTCGGCCAAGCTTTCTTT.

V and J are TRBV28 and TRBJ1-6; D gene unclear. The CDR3 is made up of 11 amino acids. V lost 5 bases and J lost 13, with 9 bases in between. Germline V CDR1 and CDR2: MDHEN, SYDVKM. The CDR3 DNA is TGTGCCAGCAGTCTGTCTTTCCCCCTCCACTTT. Its protein is CASSLSFPLHF. Variable domain in full (rest from reference TRBV28 and TRBJ1-6): DVKVTQSSRYLVKRTGEKVFLECVQDMDHENMFWYRQDPGLGLRLIYFSYDVKMKEKGDIPEGYSVSREKKERFSLILESASTNQTSMYLCASSLSFPLHFGNGTRLTVT.

The genes are TRBV10-2 and TRBJ1-4, with 7 bases lining up with TRBD1. With 6 bases clipped from V and 3 bases from J, the junction kept 10 bases outside the gene matches. The CDR3 is 16 amino acids. CDR1 is WSHSY, CDR2 SAAADI, per germline. The CDR3 DNA follows: TGCGCCAGCAGGGGAACAGGGGAAACAGCTAATGAAAAACTGTTTTTT. The encoded protein is CASRGTGETANEKLFF.

The sample holds a few counts of this clone. The chain carries TRBV18 and TRBJ2-7, with 10 bases aligning to TRBD1. The length of the CDR3 is 15 residues. The J segment lost 2 bases and the V segment lost 3 bases, leaving 4 bases of the junction unmatched. Germline V gives CDR1 KGHSH, CDR2 LQKENI. CDR3 sequence reads: CASSPGTGATYEQYF. The CDR3 DNA sequence: TGTGCCAGCTCACCCGGGACAGGGGCAACCTACGAGCAGTACTTC.

V and J are TRBV6-5 and TRBJ2-1; 11 nucleotides agree with TRBD2. This CDR3 is built from 13 residues. Germline trimming cut 7 bases from V and 13 bases from J; bases unmatched to any gene: 9. Germline V gene sequence: CDR1 MNHEY, CDR2 SVGAGI. The CDR3, as DNA: TGTGCCAGCACCGACCTAGCGGGGGGTCGTCAGTTCTTC. As protein: CASTDLAGGRQFF.

The rearrangement links TRBV9 to TRBJ2-5; TRBD2 matches 11 bases. This CDR3 has 16 residues. V shed 0 bases and J 2 bases; nucleotides not matched to a gene: 3. Looked up from germline, CDR1 is SGDLS and CDR2 is YYNGEE. The CDR3 region has the DNA TGTGCCAGCAGCGTAGCTCCTAGCGGGGGGCAAGAGACCCAGTACTTC. As protein: CASSVAPSGGQETQYF.

As regards this clone: At one end, the junction sequence differs from germline, possibly due to a read error. The chain carries TRBV4-3 and TRBJ1-2, with 8 bases aligning to TRBD1. CDR1 is LGHNA and CDR2 is YSLEER in the germline V gene. There are 16 residues in the CDR3. The CDR3 spells CASSQERGTGDYGYTF. The CDR3 DNA reads TGCGCCAGTAGCCAAGAGAGGGGGACAGGCGACTATGGCTACACCTTC.

The chain uses TRBV10-3 and TRBJ1-3, with D uncertain. V lost 10 bases to trimming and J lost 0 bases, with 16 bases between them. CDR1 is ENHRY and CDR2 is SYGVKD in the germline V gene. This CDR3 comprises 15 residues. In nucleotides, the CDR3 is TGTGCCACCATGCCGGGAGAGCTCTCTGGAAACACCATATATTTT. This sequence encodes CATMPGELSGNTIYF.

The chain couples TRBV11-2 to TRBJ2-7; TRBD2 matches 11 bases. Trimming at V came to 5 bases and at J to 2 bases, leaving 8 bases not matched to a gene. The CDR3 loop spans 16 amino acids. The germline V gene encodes CDR1 SGHAT and CDR2 FQNNGV. The CDR3 is CASSPRTSGRTYEQYF. In DNA, the CDR3 is TGTGCCAGCAGCCCTAGGACTAGCGGGCGTACCTACGAGCAGTACTTC.

The chain links TRBV6-5 to TRBJ1-2; TRBD1 is a possible D gene (6 bases). Germline loops: CDR1 MNHEY, CDR2 SVGAGI. There are 13 residues in the CDR3. Trimming shortened V by 2 bases and J by 4 bases, and 8 bases separated the two germline ends. The CDR3 DNA sequence: TGTGCCAGCAGTTACCCGGACAGCTATGGCTACACCTTC. It yields the protein CASSYPDSYGYTF.